This paragraph covers one T cell receptor (beta chain) sequence. As handled by the study authors: Estimated nucleated cell counts came from reference gene primer amplification. The protocol was immunoSEQ multiplex PCR, while the TCRdb copy is restricted to in-frame clones and leaves out a portion. V, J and clone size derive from that table, while D and trimming were established from the DNA sequence. The table shows about 22,000 clones, with 83% occurring only once. This sample was taken from a study of blood T cell repertoires in COVID-19. Overall study context: T cells, B-cell-depleted T cells, or PBMCs supplied cDNA or gDNA.

Germline V gene lookup returns CDR1 KGHSH and CDR2 LQKENI. The germline V and J ends were trimmed by 2 bases and 2 bases, with 4 bases remaining between them. The CDR3 is 12 amino acids. Input material: peripheral blood. This sequence originates from a man between 65 and 79 years old with acute or convalescent COVID-19. The rearrangement uses TRBV18 and TRBJ2-7; D gene ambiguous. The CDR3: CASSPDTYEQYF. In nucleotides, the CDR3 is TGTGCCAGCTCACCAGACACCTACGAGCAGTACTTC.